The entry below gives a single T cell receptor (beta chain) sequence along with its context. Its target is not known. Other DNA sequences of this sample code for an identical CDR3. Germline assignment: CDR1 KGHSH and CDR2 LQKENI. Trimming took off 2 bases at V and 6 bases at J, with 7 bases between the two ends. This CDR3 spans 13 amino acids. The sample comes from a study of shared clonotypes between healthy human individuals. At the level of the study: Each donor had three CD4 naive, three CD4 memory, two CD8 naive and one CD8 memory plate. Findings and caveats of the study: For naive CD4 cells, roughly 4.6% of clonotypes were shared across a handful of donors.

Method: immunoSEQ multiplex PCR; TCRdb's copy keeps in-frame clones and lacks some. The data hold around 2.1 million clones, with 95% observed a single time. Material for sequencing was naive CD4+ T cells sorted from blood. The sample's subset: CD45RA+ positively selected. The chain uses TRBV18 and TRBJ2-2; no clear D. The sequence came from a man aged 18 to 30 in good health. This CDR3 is CASSPRESGELFF. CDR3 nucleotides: TGTGCCAGCTCACCAAGAGAGTCCGGGGAGCTGTTTTTT.